The sequence of this T cell receptor (beta chain) was determined in a study of PD-L1 blockade in urothelial cancer. Study-level information: Prior chemotherapy in patients spanned 0 to 3 regimens. Median blood clonality was approximately 0.08, with tens of thousands of unique TCRs.

J lost 8 bases, V lost 6 bases, and 8 bases had no gene match. Germline V lookup: CDR1 LNHDA, CDR2 SQIVND (reference sequence). CDR3 length equals 14 residues. This sample's time point: peripheral blood 6 weeks after treatment start. A spike-in of synthetic TCR analog templates was added to each PCR. Clones were sequenced by immunoSEQ multiplex PCR, and TCRdb holds only the in-frame ones, with some missing. The top ten hold over 9.5% of the sample, which has under 60,000 clones, around 86% seen once. This receptor was identified in a man in his sixties with urothelial cancer. Source: PBMCs, taken around atezolizumab (anti-PD-L1) treatment. The chain recombines TRBV19 with TRBJ1-4; 8 bases are shared with TRBD1. The CDR3 DNA follows: TGTGCCAGTAGCCCGGACAGGGTTGACGAAAAACTGTTTTTT. Residues: CASSPDRVDEKLFF.